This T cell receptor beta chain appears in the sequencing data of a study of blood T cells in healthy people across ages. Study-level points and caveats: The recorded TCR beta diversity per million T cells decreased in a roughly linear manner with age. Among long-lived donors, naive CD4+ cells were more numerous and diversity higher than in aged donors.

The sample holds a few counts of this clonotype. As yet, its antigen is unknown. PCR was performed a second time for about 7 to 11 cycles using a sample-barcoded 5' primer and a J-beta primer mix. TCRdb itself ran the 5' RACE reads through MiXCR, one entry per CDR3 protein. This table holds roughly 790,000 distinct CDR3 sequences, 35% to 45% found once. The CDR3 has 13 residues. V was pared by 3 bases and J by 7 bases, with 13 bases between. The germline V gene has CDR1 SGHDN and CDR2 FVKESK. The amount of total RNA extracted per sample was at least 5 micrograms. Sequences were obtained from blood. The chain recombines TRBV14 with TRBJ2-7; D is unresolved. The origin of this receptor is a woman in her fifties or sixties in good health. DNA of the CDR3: TGTGCCAGCAGCCATCACTGGGCGGAGGAGCAGTACTTC. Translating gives CASSHHWAEEQYF. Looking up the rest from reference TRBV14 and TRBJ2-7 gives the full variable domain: EAGVTQFPSHSVIEKGQTVTLRCDPISGHDNLYWYRRVMGKEIKFLLHFVKESKQDESGMPNNRFLAERTGGTYSTLKVQPAELEDSGVYFCASSHHWAEEQYFGPGTRLTVT.